This T cell receptor (beta chain) was sequenced for a study of T cells after yellow fever vaccination. Findings of the study overall: After the booster, over 95% of CD4 and about 90% of CD8 primary-response clones were re-detected. In FACS-sorted repertoires, abundant clonotypes from the bulk population could appear as contaminants.

Concerning this clonotype: Its antigen is currently unknown.

TCRdb re-called the 5' RACE reads with MiXCR, one entry per CDR3 protein. The data show 550,000 or so distinct CDR3 sequences, with approximately 21% seen just once and about 13% held by the top ten. V lost 0 bases and J lost 6, with 11 bases in between. Germline CDR1 SQVTM, CDR2 ANQGSEA. CDR3 length: 14 amino acids. This TCR was sampled from a man under 40 who received the YFV17D yellow fever vaccine. The rearrangement uses TRBV29-1 and TRBJ2-2, with D unclear. Source: PBMCs, taken 15 days after the yellow fever booster vaccination. CDR3 DNA sequence: TGCAGCGTTGAAGATCCTTCTCCGTCCGGGGAGCTGTTTTTT. Residues: CSVEDPSPSGELFF.